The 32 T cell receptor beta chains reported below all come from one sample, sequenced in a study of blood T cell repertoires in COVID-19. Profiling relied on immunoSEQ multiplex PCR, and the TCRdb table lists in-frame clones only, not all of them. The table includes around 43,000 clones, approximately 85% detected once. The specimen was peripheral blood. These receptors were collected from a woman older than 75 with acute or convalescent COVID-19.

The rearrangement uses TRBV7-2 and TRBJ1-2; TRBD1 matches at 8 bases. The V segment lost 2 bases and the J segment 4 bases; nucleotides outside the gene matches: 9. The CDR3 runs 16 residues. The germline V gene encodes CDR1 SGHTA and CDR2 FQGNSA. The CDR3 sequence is CASSLPPGTGIYGYTF. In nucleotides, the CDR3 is TGTGCCAGCAGCTTACCCCCCGGGACAGGCATCTATGGCTACACCTTC. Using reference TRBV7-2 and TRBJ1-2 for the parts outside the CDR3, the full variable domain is GAGVSQSPSNKVTEKGKDVELRCDPISGHTALYWYRQSLGQGLEFLIYFQGNSAPDKSGLPSDRFSAERTGGSVSTLTIQRTQQEDSAVYLCASSLPPGTGIYGYTFGSGTRLTVV.

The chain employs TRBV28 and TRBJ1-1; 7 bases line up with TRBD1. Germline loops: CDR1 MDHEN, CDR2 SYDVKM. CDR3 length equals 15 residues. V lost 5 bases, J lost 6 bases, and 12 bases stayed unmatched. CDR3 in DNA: TGTGCCAGCAGTCCCACAGGGGTGATGGTTGCTGAAGCTTTCTTT. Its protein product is CASSPTGVMVAEAFF. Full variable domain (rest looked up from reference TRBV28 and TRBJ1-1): DVKVTQSSRYLVKRTGEKVFLECVQDMDHENMFWYRQDPGLGLRLIYFSYDVKMKEKGDIPEGYSVSREKKERFSLILESASTNQTSMYLCASSPTGVMVAEAFFGQGTRLTVV.

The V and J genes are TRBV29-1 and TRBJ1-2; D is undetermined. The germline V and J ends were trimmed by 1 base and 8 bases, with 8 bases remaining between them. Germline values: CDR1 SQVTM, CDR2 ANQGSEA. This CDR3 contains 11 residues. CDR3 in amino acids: CSVEASLGYTF. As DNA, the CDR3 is TGCAGCGTTGAAGCCTCACTGGGCTACACCTTC.

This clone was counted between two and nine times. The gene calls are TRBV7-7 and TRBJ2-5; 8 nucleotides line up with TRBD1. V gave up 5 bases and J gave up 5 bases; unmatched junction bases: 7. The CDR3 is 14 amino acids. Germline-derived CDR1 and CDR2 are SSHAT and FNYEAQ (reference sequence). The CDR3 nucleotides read TGTGCCAGCAGCCGTCAGGGGGCGCGTGAGACCCAGTACTTC. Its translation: CASSRQGARETQYF.

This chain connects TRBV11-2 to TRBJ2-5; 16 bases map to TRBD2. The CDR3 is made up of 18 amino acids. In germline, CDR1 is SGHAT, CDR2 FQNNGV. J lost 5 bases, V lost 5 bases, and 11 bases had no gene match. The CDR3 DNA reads TGTGCCAGCAGCCCTGGGACTAGCGGGAGGGTCTCAGGGGAGACCCAGTACTTC. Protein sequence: CASSPGTSGRVSGETQYF.

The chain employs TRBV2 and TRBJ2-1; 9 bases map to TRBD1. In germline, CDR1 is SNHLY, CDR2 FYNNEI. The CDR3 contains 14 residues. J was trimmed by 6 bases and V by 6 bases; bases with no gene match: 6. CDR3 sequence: CASRADRGGNEQFF. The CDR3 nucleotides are TGTGCCAGCAGGGCCGACAGGGGGGGCAATGAGCAGTTCTTC.

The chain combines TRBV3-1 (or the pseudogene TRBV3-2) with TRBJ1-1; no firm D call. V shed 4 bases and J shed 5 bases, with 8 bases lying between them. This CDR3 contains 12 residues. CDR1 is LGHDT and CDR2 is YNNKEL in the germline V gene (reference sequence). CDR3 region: CASSPTGTEAFF. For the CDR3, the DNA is TGTGCCAGCAGCCCTACCGGGACTGAAGCTTTCTTT.

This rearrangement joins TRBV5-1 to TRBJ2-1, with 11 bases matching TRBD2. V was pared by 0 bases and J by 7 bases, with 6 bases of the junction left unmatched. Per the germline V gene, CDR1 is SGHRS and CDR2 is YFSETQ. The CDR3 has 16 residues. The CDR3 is CASSLGGASGRNEQFF. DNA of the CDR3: TGCGCCAGCAGCTTGGGCGGGGCTAGCGGGAGGAATGAGCAGTTCTTC. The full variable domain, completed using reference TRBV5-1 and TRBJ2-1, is KAGVTQTPRYLIKTRGQQVTLSCSPISGHRSVSWYQQTPGQGLQFLFEYFSETQRNKGNFPGRFSGRQFSNSRSEMNVSTLELGDSALYLCASSLGGASGRNEQFFGPGTRLTVL.

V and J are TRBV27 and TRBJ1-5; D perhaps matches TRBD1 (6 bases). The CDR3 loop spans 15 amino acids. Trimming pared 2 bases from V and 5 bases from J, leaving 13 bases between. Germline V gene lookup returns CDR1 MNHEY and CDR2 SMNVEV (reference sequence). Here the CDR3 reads CASSLIARGDQPQHF. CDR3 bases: TGTGCCAGCAGTTTAATAGCCAGGGGCGATCAGCCCCAGCATTTT.

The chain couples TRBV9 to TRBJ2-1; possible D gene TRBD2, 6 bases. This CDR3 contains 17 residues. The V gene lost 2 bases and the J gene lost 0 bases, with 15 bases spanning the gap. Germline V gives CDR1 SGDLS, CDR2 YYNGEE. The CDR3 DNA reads TGTGCCAGCAGCGTCTCACCGGGACTCGCCTCCTACAATGAGCAGTTCTTC. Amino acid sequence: CASSVSPGLASYNEQFF. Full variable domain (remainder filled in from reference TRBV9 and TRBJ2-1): DSGVTQTPKHLITATGQRVTLRCSPRSGDLSVYWYQQSLDQGLQFLIQYYNGEERAKGNILERFSAQQFPDLHSELNLSSLELGDSALYFCASSVSPGLASYNEQFFGPGTRLTVL.

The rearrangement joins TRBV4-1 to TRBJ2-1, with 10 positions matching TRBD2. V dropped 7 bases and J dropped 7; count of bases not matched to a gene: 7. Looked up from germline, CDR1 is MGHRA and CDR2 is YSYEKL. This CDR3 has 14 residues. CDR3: CASKTGTSENEQFF. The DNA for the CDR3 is TGCGCCAGCAAGACCGGGACTAGCGAAAATGAGCAGTTCTTC.

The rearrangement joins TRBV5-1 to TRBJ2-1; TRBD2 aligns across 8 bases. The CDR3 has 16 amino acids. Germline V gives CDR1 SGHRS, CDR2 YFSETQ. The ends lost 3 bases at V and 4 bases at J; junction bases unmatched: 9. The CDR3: CASSSLAGGRYNEQFF. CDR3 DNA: TGCGCCAGCAGCTCTCTGGCGGGAGGCCGTTACAATGAGCAGTTCTTC.

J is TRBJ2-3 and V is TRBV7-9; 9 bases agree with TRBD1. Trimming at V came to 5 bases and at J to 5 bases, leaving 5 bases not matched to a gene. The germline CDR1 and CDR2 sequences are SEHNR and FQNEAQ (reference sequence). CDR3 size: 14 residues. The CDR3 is CASSHGTGRDTQYF. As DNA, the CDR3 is TGTGCCAGCAGCCATGGGACAGGGAGAGATACGCAGTATTTT.

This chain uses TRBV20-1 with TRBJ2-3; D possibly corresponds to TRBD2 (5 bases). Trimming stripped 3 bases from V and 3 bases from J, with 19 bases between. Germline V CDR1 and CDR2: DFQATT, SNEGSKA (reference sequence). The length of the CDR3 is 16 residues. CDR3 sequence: CSASTTDLAVTDTQYF. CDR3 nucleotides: TGCAGTGCTAGTACCACGGACCTAGCAGTAACAGATACGCAGTATTTT.

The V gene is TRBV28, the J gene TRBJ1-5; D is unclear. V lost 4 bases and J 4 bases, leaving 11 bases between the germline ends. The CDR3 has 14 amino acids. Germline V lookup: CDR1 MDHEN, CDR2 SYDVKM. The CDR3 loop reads CASSSRGGNQPQHF. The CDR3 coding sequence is TGTGCCAGCAGTTCACGAGGCGGTAATCAGCCCCAGCATTTT.

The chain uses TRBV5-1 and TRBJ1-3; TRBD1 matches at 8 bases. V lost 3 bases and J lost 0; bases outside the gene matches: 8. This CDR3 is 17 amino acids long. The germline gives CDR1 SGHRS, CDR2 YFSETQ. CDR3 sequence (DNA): TGCGCCAGCAGCTCACAGGGGGGAGGTTTCTCTGGAAACACCATATATTTT. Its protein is CASSSQGGGFSGNTIYF.

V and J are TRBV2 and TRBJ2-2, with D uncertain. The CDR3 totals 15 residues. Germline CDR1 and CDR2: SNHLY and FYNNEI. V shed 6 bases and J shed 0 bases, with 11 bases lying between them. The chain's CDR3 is CASRAYDTNTGELFF. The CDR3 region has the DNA TGTGCCAGCAGAGCCTACGATACGAACACCGGGGAGCTGTTTTTT.

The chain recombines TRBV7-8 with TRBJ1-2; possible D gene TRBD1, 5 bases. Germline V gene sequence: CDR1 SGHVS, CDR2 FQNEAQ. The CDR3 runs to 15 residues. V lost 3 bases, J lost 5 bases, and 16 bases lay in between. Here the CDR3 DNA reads TGTGCCAGCAGCTTTTCCTGGGAGGGGAATTATGGCTACACCTTC. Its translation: CASSFSWEGNYGYTF. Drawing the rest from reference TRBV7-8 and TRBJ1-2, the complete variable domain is GAGVSQSPRYKVAKRGQDVALRCDPISGHVSLFWYQQALGQGPEFLTYFQNEAQLDKSGLPSDRFFAERPEGSVSTLKIQRTQQEDSAVYLCASSFSWEGNYGYTFGSGTRLTVV.

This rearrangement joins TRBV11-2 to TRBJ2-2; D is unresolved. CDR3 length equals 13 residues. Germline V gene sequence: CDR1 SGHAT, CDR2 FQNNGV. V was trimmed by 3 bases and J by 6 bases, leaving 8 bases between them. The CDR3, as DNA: TGTGCCAGCAGCTTGACTTGGCCCGGGGAGCTGTTTTTT. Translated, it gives CASSLTWPGELFF.

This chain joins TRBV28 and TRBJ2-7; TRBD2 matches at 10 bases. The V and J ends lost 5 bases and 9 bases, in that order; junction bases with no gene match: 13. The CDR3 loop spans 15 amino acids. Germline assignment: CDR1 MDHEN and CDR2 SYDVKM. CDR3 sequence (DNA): TGTGCCAGCAGTCGCCTAGAAGCGGGAGGGAGGGGGCAGTACTTC. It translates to CASSRLEAGGRGQYF.

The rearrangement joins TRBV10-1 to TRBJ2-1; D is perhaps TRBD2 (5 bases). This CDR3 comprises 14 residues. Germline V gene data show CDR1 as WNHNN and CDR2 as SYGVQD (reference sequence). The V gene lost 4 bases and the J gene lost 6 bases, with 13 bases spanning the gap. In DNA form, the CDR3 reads TGCGCCAGCAGTGGACGGGGTGTCGGCAATGAGCAGTTCTTC. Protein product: CASSGRGVGNEQFF.

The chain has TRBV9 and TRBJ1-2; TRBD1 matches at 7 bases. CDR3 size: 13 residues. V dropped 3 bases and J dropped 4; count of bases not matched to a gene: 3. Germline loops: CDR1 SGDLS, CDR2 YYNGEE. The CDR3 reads CASSATGVYGYTF. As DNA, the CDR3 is TGTGCCAGCAGCGCAACAGGGGTCTATGGCTACACCTTC.

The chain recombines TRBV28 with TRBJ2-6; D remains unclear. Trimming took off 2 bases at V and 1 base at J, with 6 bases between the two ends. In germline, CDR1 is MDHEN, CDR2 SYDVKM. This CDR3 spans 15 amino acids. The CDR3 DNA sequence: TGTGCCAGCAGTTTAGGGCAGTCTGGGGCCAACGTCCTGACTTTC. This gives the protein CASSLGQSGANVLTF. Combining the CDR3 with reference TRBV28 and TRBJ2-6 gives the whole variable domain DVKVTQSSRYLVKRTGEKVFLECVQDMDHENMFWYRQDPGLGLRLIYFSYDVKMKEKGDIPEGYSVSREKKERFSLILESASTNQTSMYLCASSLGQSGANVLTFGAGSRLTVL.

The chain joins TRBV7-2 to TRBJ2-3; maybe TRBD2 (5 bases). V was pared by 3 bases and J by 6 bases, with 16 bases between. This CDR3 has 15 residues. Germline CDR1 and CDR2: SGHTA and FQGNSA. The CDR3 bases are TGTGCCAGCAGCTTCGGCTCCGGGAAATGGGATACGCAGTATTTT. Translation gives CASSFGSGKWDTQYF. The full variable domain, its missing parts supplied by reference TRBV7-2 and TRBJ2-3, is GAGVSQSPSNKVTEKGKDVELRCDPISGHTALYWYRQSLGQGLEFLIYFQGNSAPDKSGLPSDRFSAERTGGSVSTLTIQRTQQEDSAVYLCASSFGSGKWDTQYFGPGTRLTVL.

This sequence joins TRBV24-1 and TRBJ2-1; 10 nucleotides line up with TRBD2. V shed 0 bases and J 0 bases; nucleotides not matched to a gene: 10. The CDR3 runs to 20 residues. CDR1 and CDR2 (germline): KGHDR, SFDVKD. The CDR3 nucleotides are TGTGCCACCAGTGATTTGGGGCTAGCGGGAGACGGCAGCTCCTACAATGAGCAGTTCTTC. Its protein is CATSDLGLAGDGSSYNEQFF.

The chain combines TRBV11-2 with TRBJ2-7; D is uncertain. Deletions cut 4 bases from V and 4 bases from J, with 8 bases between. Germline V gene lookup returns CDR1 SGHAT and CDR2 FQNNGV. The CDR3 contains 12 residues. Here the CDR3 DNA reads TGTGCCAGCAGCTACTACTCGTACGAGCAGTACTTC. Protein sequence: CASSYYSYEQYF.

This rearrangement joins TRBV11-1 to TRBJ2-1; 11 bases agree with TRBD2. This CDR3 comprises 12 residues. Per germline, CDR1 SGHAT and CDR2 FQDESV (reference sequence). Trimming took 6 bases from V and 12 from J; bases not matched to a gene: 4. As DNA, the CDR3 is TGTGCCAGCAGAAAACTAGCGGGAGTGCAGTTCTTC. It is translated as CASRKLAGVQFF.

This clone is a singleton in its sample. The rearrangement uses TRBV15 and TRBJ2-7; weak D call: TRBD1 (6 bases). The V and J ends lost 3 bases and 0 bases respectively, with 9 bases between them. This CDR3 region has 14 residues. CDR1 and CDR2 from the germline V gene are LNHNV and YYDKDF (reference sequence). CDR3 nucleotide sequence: TGTGCCACCAGCAGTTTCAGGGGCTCCTACGAGCAGTACTTC. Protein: CATSSFRGSYEQYF.

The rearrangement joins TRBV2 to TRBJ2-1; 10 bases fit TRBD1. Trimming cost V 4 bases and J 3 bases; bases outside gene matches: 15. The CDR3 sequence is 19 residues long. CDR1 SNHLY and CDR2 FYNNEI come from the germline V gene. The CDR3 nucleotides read TGTGCCAGCAGTGGGTGGGACAGGGGAAAACACGAGAACTACAATGAGCAGTTCTTC. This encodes CASSGWDRGKHENYNEQFF.

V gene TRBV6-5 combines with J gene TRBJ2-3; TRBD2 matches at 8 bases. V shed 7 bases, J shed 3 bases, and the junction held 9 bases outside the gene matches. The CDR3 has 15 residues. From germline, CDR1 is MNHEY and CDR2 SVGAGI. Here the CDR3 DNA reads TGTGCCAGCAATGGTCACGGGAGGGTTACAGATACGCAGTATTTT. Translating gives CASNGHGRVTDTQYF.

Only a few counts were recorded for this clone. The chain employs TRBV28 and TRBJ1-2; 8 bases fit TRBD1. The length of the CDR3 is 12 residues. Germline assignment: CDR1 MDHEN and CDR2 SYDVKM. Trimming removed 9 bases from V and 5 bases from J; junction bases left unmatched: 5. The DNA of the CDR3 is TGTGCCAGGACAGGGGAACCTTATGGCTACACCTTC. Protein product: CARTGEPYGYTF.

DNA for the CDR3: TGTGCCAGCTCACGTGGGGAGAGCTCCTACAATGAGCAGTTCTTC. As protein: CASSRGESSYNEQFF. The chain couples TRBV18 to TRBJ2-1, with a possible D match to TRBD2 (5 bases). This CDR3 is 15 amino acids long. The germline CDR1 and CDR2 sequences are KGHSH and LQKENI. V was pared by 4 bases and J by 0 bases, with 10 bases between.